This TCR beta chain came from a study of CD8 T cell repertoires and HIV-1 epitope variants. Turning to the study itself: Each of Twenty-five Gag and Nef epitope peptides stimulated a separate culture. Tested: three Gag epitope families, Nef HW9 and YT9. The baseline condition was 1M T cells left uncultured. The study, taken as a whole, reports: The assay identified only TCR beta chains of antigen-proliferating T cells.

Turning to this clone: Its specificity is not known.

TCRdb's copy holds only in-frame clones and misses some; the assay was immunoSEQ multiplex PCR. The data contain approximately 5,900 clones, more than 65% of them singletons. Sequenced sample: cultured CD8+ T cells derived from PBMCs. This clonotype originated in a male donor with HIV.

CDR3 DNA sequence: TGTGCCAGCAGTCTAACTAGCGGGGGCCCCTACAATGAGCAGTTCTTC. Protein product: CASSLTSGGPYNEQFF. The chain joins TRBV27 to TRBJ2-1; 11 bases match TRBD2. Trimming cost V 5 bases and J 2 bases; bases outside gene matches: 5. The germline CDR1 and CDR2 sequences are MNHEY and SMNVEV (reference sequence). The CDR3 has 16 residues.